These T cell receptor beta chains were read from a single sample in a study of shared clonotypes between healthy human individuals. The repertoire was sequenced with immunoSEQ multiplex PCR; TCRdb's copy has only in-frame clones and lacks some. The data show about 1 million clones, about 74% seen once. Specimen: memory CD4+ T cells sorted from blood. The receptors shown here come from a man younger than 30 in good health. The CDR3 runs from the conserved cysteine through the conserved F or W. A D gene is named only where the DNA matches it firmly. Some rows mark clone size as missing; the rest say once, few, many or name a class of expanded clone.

CDR3 protein: CAWSGQVEAFF
CDR3 DNA: TGTGCCTGGAGTGGGCAGGTTGAAGCTTTCTTT
J gene: TRBJ1-1
D gene: .
clone size: few
V gene: TRBV30

CDR3 protein: CASSGGGRRGYTF
CDR3 DNA: TGTGCCAGCAGTGGGGGGGGGCGGCGTGGCTACACCTTC
J gene: TRBJ1-2
D gene: .
clone size: .
V gene: TRBV6-4

CDR3 protein: CASSPPVGSSTDTQYF
CDR3 DNA: TGTGCCAGCTCACCACCGGTGGGCTCCAGCACAGATACGCAGTATTTT
J gene: TRBJ2-3
D gene: .
clone size: few
V gene: TRBV18

CDR3 protein: CASSSSGRGANVLTF
CDR3 DNA: TGTGCCAGCAGCTCCTCGGGGCGGGGGGCCAACGTCCTGACTTTC
J gene: TRBJ2-6
D gene: .
clone size: .
V gene: TRBV7-9

CDR3 protein: CASSLQGNYGYTF
CDR3 DNA: TGTGCCAGCAGCTTACAGGGGAACTATGGCTACACCTTC
J gene: TRBJ1-2
D gene: .
clone size: .
V gene: TRBV7-2

CDR3 protein: CASSPRLGDNEQFF
CDR3 DNA: TGTGCCAGCAGCCCACGGCTAGGGGACAATGAGCAGTTCTTC
J gene: TRBJ2-1
D gene: .
clone size: .
V gene: TRBV7-9

CDR3 protein: CASSYSGTAEYPLHF
CDR3 DNA: TGTGCCAGCAGTTACAGTGGTACAGCCGAATACCCCCTCCACTTT
J gene: TRBJ1-6
D gene: .
clone size: .
V gene: TRBV6-5

CDR3 protein: CASRPGGSYNEQFF
CDR3 DNA: TGTGCCAGCAGACCCGGCGGATCTTACAATGAGCAGTTCTTC
J gene: TRBJ2-1
D gene: .
clone size: .
V gene: TRBV6-1

CDR3 protein: CASSVGGTGLGYTF
CDR3 DNA: TGTGCCAGCAGTGTAGGTGGGACAGGGCTTGGCTACACCTTC
J gene: TRBJ1-2
D gene: TRBD1
clone size: .
V gene: TRBV6-1

CDR3 protein: CASSLTGGGYNSPLHF
CDR3 DNA: TGTGCCAGCAGCTTGACAGGGGGTGGCTATAATTCACCCCTCCACTTT
J gene: TRBJ1-6
D gene: TRBD1
clone size: .
V gene: TRBV13

CDR3 protein: CASRDGLKGVFSGANVLTF
CDR3 DNA: TGTGCCAGCAGGGATGGACTAAAGGGGGTATTTTCTGGGGCCAACGTCCTGACTTTC
J gene: TRBJ2-6
D gene: .
clone size: .
V gene: TRBV28

CDR3 protein: CASSDPAYNSPLHF
CDR3 DNA: TGTGCCAGCAGCGACCCAGCCTATAATTCACCCCTCCACTTT
J gene: TRBJ1-6
D gene: .
clone size: .
V gene: TRBV5-5

CDR3 protein: CASSLGFQGSPLHF
CDR3 DNA: TGTGCCAGCAGCTTAGGTTTTCAGGGATCACCCCTCCACTTT
J gene: TRBJ1-6
D gene: .
clone size: .
V gene: TRBV7-2

CDR3 protein: CASSSGQGSEKLFF
CDR3 DNA: TGCGCCAGCAGCTCGGGACAGGGTTCTGAAAAACTGTTTTTT
J gene: TRBJ1-4
D gene: TRBD1
clone size: .
V gene: TRBV5-1

CDR3 protein: CASSLGVNNEQFF
CDR3 DNA: TGTGCTAGCAGCTTAGGGGTCAACAATGAGCAGTTCTTC
J gene: TRBJ2-1
D gene: .
clone size: once
V gene: TRBV7-7

CDR3 protein: CASSPLSRGNTEAFF
CDR3 DNA: TGTGCCAGCTCACCACTTTCCAGGGGAAACACTGAAGCTTTCTTT
J gene: TRBJ1-1
D gene: .
clone size: .
V gene: TRBV18

CDR3 protein: CASSLGSSYNEQFF
CDR3 DNA: TGTGCCAGCAGCTTGGGTAGCTCCTACAATGAGCAGTTCTTC
J gene: TRBJ2-1
D gene: .
clone size: few
V gene: TRBV11-3

CDR3 protein: CASSDWTVQETQYF
CDR3 DNA: TGTGCCAGCTCAGATTGGACGGTGCAAGAGACCCAGTACTTC
J gene: TRBJ2-5
D gene: .
clone size: once
V gene: TRBV18

CDR3 protein: CASSESGPLEQYF
CDR3 DNA: TGCGCCAGCAGTGAGTCGGGACCCCTCGAGCAGTACTTC
J gene: TRBJ2-7
D gene: .
clone size: few
V gene: TRBV10-1

CDR3 protein: CASSLILRGGSYEQYF
CDR3 DNA: TGTGCCAGCAGCTTGATTTTGCGGGGAGGCTCCTACGAGCAGTACTTC
J gene: TRBJ2-7
D gene: .
clone size: few
V gene: TRBV5-6

CDR3 protein: CAWSVNRADSPLHF
CDR3 DNA: TGTGCCTGGAGTGTAAACAGGGCTGATTCACCCCTCCACTTT
J gene: TRBJ1-6
D gene: .
clone size: .
V gene: TRBV30

CDR3 protein: CASRYSGGANTGELFF
CDR3 DNA: TGCGCCAGCAGATATAGCGGGGGGGCGAACACCGGGGAGCTGTTTTTT
J gene: TRBJ2-2
D gene: TRBD2
clone size: .
V gene: TRBV10-2

CDR3 protein: CASSQEGNRGLFRSGNTIYF
CDR3 DNA: TGCGCCAGCAGCCAGGAAGGGAACAGGGGGCTCTTTCGTTCTGGAAACACCATATATTTT
J gene: TRBJ1-3
D gene: TRBD1
clone size: .
V gene: TRBV4-1

CDR3 protein: CASRPRDRAYEQYF
CDR3 DNA: TGCGCCAGCAGACCCCGGGACAGGGCCTACGAGCAGTACTTC
J gene: TRBJ2-7
D gene: TRBD1
clone size: .
V gene: TRBV5-1

CDR3 protein: CASSLAGVRENIQYF
CDR3 DNA: TGTGCCAGCAGCCTCGCGGGGGTAAGGGAAAACATTCAGTACTTC
J gene: TRBJ2-4
D gene: TRBD2
clone size: .
V gene: TRBV6-1

CDR3 protein: CASSLGPVEKLFF
CDR3 DNA: TGTGCCAGCAGCCTAGGCCCGGTTGAAAAACTGTTTTTT
J gene: TRBJ1-4
D gene: .
clone size: .
V gene: TRBV7-8

CDR3 protein: CASSIDTGTGVSPLHF
CDR3 DNA: TGTGCCAGTAGTATAGATACCGGGACAGGGGTTTCACCCCTCCACTTT
J gene: TRBJ1-6
D gene: TRBD1
clone size: .
V gene: TRBV19

CDR3 protein: CASSSGQGWGYTF
CDR3 DNA: TGTGCCAGCAGTTCTGGACAGGGATGGGGCTACACCTTC
J gene: TRBJ1-2
D gene: TRBD1
clone size: .
V gene: TRBV28

CDR3 protein: CASSLAGPFSGNTIYF
CDR3 DNA: TGTGCCAGCAGCTTAGCTGGGCCATTCTCTGGAAACACCATATATTTT
J gene: TRBJ1-3
D gene: .
clone size: .
V gene: TRBV7-2

CDR3 protein: CASSSGGDTANTGELFF
CDR3 DNA: TGCGCCAGCAGCTCGGGGGGTGACACCGCGAACACCGGGGAGCTGTTTTTT
J gene: TRBJ2-2
D gene: TRBD2
clone size: .
V gene: TRBV5-1